The rows below give T cell receptor beta chains drawn from one sample of a study of shared clonotypes between healthy human individuals. The repertoire was sequenced with immunoSEQ multiplex PCR; TCRdb's copy has only in-frame clones and lacks some. In the table there are 950,000 to 1,200,000 clones, approximately 80% of which are singletons. The sample consisted of memory CD4+ T cells from PBMCs. The receptor source for this set is a man aged 18 to 30 in good health. Some clones in this sample may be carry-over from other donors' samples. CDR3s include the opening cysteine and the closing phenylalanine or tryptophan. Fields, in order: J gene, V gene, clone size, D gene, CDR3 DNA, CDR3 protein. A D gene is named only where the DNA matches it firmly. Size values are once, few and many counts, or a class for expanded clones, and some rows have none.

j_gene: TRBJ2-7; v_gene: TRBV6-1; abundance: NA; d_gene: TRBD2; CDR3nt: TGTGCCAGCAGTGAAGTACCCGGCGGACTAGCGGGTAACGAGCAGTACTTC; CDR3aa: CASSEVPGGLAGNEQYF
j_gene: TRBJ2-2; v_gene: TRBV5-4; abundance: NA; d_gene: TRBD2; CDR3nt: TGTGCCAGCAGCTTGGCCGGTAGAAGCGGGAGACCCGGGGAGCTGTTTTTT; CDR3aa: CASSLAGRSGRPGELFF
j_gene: TRBJ1-3; v_gene: TRBV25-1; abundance: NA; d_gene: NA; CDR3nt: TGTGCCAGCAGTGACCGCGGTCTTGGGAATGTGAACACCATATATTTT; CDR3aa: CASSDRGLGNVNTIYF
j_gene: TRBJ1-1; v_gene: TRBV19; abundance: NA; d_gene: NA; CDR3nt: TGTGCCAGTAGTATTTGGGCAGGGAACGCTGAAGCTTTCTTT; CDR3aa: CASSIWAGNAEAFF
j_gene: TRBJ2-3; v_gene: TRBV2; abundance: NA; d_gene: NA; CDR3nt: TGTGCCAGCGGCAGGGAATCCACAGATACGCAGTATTTT; CDR3aa: CASGRESTDTQYF
j_gene: TRBJ2-5; v_gene: TRBV7-2; abundance: few; d_gene: NA; CDR3nt: TGTGCCAGCAGCATCAACATGGGTGGGGAGACCCAGTACTTC; CDR3aa: CASSINMGGETQYF
j_gene: TRBJ2-7; v_gene: TRBV9; abundance: NA; d_gene: TRBD2; CDR3nt: TGTGCCAGCAGCGTAGCGCAGTCAGGACTAGCGTGGGGACTTGGCTACGAGCAGTACTTC; CDR3aa: CASSVAQSGLAWGLGYEQYF
j_gene: TRBJ2-1; v_gene: TRBV4-1; abundance: NA; d_gene: TRBD2; CDR3nt: TGCGCCAGCAGCCAAGGGGGGACGGGAGGAGGTGAGCAGTTCTTC; CDR3aa: CASSQGGTGGGEQFF
j_gene: TRBJ1-2; v_gene: TRBV4-1; abundance: NA; d_gene: NA; CDR3nt: TGCGCCAGCAGCCAGCCTACCAACAGGGTCAACTATGGCTACACCTTC; CDR3aa: CASSQPTNRVNYGYTF
j_gene: TRBJ2-7; v_gene: TRBV6-1; abundance: NA; d_gene: NA; CDR3nt: TGTGCCAGCAGAGGCCCTCTCAGATTTGCCTACGAGCAGTACTTC; CDR3aa: CASRGPLRFAYEQYF
j_gene: TRBJ1-4; v_gene: TRBV6-5; abundance: once; d_gene: NA; CDR3nt: TGTGCCAGCAGTGGCGGGACAAGCCGTGAAAAACTGTTTTTT; CDR3aa: CASSGGTSREKLFF
j_gene: TRBJ2-1; v_gene: TRBV7-3; abundance: NA; d_gene: NA; CDR3nt: TGTGCCAGCGGGATGTTGGGGGATGAGCAGTTCTTC; CDR3aa: CASGMLGDEQFF
j_gene: TRBJ2-7; v_gene: TRBV2; abundance: NA; d_gene: NA; CDR3nt: TGTGCCAGCGGACTGATGGGACCCTACGAGCAGTACTTC; CDR3aa: CASGLMGPYEQYF
j_gene: TRBJ2-1; v_gene: TRBV11-2; abundance: NA; d_gene: TRBD1; CDR3nt: TGTGCCAGCAGCATCGATACAGGGGGCGTTGAGCAGTTCTTC; CDR3aa: CASSIDTGGVEQFF